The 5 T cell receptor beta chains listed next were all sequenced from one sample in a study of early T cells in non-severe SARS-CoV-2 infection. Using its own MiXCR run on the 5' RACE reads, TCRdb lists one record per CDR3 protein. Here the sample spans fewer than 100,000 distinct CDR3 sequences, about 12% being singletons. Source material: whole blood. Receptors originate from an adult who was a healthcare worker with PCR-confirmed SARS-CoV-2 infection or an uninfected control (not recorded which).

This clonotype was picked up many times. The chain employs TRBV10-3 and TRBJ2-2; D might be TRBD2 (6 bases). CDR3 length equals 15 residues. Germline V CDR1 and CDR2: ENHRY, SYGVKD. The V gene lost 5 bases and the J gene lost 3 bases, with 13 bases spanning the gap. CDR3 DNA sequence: TGTGCCATCAGTAGTAGCGGAACATACACCGGGGAGCTGTTTTTT. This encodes CAISSSGTYTGELFF.

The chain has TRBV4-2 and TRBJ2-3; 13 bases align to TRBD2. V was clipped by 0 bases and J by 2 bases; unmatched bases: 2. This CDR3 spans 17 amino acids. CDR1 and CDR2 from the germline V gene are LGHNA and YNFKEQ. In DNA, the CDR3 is TGTGCCAGCAGCCAAGAGGGACTAGCGGGAATCACAGATACGCAGTATTTT. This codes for CASSQEGLAGITDTQYF.

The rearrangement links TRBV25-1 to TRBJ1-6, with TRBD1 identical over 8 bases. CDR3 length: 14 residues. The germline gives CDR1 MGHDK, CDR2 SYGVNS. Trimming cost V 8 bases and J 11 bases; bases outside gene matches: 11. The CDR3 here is CASGLQGAGTPLHF. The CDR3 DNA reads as TGTGCCAGCGGACTCCAGGGGGCGGGGACACCCCTCCACTTT.

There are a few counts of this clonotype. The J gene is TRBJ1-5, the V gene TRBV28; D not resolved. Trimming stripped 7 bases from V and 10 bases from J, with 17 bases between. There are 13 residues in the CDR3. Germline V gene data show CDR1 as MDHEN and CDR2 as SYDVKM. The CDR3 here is CASTPLSLSPQHF. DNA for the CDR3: TGTGCCAGCACGCCCCTCAGTCTCTCACCCCAGCATTTT.

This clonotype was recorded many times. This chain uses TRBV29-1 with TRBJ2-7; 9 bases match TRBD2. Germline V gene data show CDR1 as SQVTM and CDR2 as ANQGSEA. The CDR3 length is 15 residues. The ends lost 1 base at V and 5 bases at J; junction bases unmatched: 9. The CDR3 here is CSVEGVGGREDEQYF. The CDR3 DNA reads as TGCAGCGTTGAAGGAGTCGGCGGGAGGGAGGACGAGCAGTACTTC.